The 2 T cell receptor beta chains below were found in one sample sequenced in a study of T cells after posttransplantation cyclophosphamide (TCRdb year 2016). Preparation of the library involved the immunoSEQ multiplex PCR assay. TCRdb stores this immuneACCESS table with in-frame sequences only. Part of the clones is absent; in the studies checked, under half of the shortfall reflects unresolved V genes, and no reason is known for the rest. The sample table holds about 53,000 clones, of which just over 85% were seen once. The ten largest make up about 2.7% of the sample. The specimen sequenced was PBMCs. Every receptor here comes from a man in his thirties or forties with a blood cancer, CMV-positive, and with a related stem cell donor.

The CDR3 loop reads CASSYSLAGGIYNEQFF. DNA for the CDR3: TGTGCCAGCAGCTATTCCTTAGCGGGGGGGATATACAATGAGCAGTTCTTC. The chain carries TRBV9 and TRBJ2-1; 11 nucleotides line up with TRBD2. J lost 4 bases, V lost 4 bases, and 10 bases had no gene match. Germline CDR1 and CDR2: SGDLS and YYNGEE. There are 17 residues in the CDR3.

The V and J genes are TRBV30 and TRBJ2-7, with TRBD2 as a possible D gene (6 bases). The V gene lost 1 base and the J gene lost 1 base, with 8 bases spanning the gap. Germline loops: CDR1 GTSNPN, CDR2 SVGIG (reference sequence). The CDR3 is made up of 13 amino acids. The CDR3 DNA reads TGTGCCTGGAGTGGGGGGGTATCCTACGAGCAGTACTTC. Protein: CAWSGGVSYEQYF.